This TCR beta chain was sequenced during a study of shared clonotypes between healthy human individuals. The overall study: CD4 naive and memory got three plates each, CD8 naive two, CD8 memory one.

The CDR3 is 11 residues long. CDR1 is SNHLY and CDR2 is FYNNEI in the germline V gene. With 10 bases removed from V and 3 bases from J, the gap between germline ends came to 9 bases. This clone was seen only a few times. Assay: immunoSEQ multiplex PCR; the TCRdb copy retains only in-frame clones and omits some. The data contain 110,000 or so clones, approximately 70% of them seen just once; the ten biggest clones take up just under 25%. The source material was memory CD8+ T cells sorted from blood. Specified subset: CD45RO+ cells pooled with CCR7-negative TemRA cells. V usage is TRBV2 and J usage is TRBJ1-1, with D unclear. The receptor comes from a young woman in good health. CDR3 nucleotide sequence: TGTGCCACGGCAGAGTACACTGAAGCTTTCTTT. Its protein product is CATAEYTEAFF.